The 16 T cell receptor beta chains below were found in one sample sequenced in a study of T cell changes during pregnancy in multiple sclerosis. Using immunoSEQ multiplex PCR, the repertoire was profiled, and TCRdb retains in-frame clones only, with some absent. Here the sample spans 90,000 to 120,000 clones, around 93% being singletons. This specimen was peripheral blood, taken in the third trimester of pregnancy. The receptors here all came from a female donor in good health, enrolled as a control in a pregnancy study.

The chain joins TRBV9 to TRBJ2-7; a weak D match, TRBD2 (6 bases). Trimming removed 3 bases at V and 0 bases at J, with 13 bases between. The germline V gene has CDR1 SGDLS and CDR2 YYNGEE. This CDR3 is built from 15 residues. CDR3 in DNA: TGTGCCAGCAGCGCGGCGGGGATTAGCTCCTACGAGCAGTACTTC. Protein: CASSAAGISSYEQYF. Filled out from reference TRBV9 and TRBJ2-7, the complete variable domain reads DSGVTQTPKHLITATGQRVTLRCSPRSGDLSVYWYQQSLDQGLQFLIQYYNGEERAKGNILERFSAQQFPDLHSELNLSSLELGDSALYFCASSAAGISSYEQYFGPGTRLTVT.

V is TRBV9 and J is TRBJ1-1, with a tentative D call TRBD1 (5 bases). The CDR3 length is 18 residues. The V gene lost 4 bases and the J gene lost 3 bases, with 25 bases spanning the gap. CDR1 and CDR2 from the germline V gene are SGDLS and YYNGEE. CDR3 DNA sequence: TGTGCCAGCAGCAGGGAAATTTCGGGAGGGGTGAGGGACACTGAAGCTTTCTTT. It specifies CASSREISGGVRDTEAFF.

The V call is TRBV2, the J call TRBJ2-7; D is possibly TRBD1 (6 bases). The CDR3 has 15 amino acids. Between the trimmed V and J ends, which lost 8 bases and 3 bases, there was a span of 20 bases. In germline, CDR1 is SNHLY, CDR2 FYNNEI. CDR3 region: CASQDRPPGGYEQYF. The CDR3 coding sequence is TGTGCCAGCCAGGACAGACCACCGGGTGGCTACGAGCAGTACTTC.

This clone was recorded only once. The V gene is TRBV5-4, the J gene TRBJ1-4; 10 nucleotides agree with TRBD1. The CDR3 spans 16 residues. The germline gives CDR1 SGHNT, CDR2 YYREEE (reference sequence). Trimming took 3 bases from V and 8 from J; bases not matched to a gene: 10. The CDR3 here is CASSSSRQGAQEKLFF. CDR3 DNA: TGTGCCAGCAGCTCCAGCCGACAGGGGGCGCAGGAAAAACTGTTTTTT. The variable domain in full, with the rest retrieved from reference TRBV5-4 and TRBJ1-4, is ETGVTQSPTHLIKTRGQQVTLRCSSQSGHNTVSWYQQALGQGPQFIFQYYREEENGRGNFPPRFSGLQFPNYSSELNVNALELDDSALYLCASSSSRQGAQEKLFFGSGTQLSVL.

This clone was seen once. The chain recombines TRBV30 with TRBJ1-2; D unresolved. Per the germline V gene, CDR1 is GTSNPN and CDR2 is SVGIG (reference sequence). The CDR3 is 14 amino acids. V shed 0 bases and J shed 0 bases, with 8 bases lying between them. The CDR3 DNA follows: TGTGCCTGGAGTGTTCTCCCCCCTAACTATGGCTACACCTTC. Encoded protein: CAWSVLPPNYGYTF.

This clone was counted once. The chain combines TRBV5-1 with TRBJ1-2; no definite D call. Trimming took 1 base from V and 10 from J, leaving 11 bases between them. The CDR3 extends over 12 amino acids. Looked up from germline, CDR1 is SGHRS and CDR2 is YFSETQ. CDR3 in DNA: TGCGCCAGCAGCTTGAGTTTCACATTCTACACCTTC. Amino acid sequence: CASSLSFTFYTF.

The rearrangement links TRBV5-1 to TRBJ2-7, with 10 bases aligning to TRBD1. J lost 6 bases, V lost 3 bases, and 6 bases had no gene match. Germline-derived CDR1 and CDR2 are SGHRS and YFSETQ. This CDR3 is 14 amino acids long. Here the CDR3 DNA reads TGCGCCAGCAGCTCCGGGACAGGGGCCTTCGAGCAGTACTTC. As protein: CASSSGTGAFEQYF.

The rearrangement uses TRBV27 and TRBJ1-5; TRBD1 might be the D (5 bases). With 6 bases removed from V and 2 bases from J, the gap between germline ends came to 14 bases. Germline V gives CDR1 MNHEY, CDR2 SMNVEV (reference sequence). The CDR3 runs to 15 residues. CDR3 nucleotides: TGTGCCAGCAGGGTGGGGGGGGGAGGCAATCAGCCCCAGCATTTT. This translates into CASRVGGGGNQPQHF.

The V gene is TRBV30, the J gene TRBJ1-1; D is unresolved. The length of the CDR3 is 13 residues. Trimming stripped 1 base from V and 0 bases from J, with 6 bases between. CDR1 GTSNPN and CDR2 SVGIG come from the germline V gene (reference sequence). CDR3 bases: TGTGCCTGGAGTGGACTGCTGAACACTGAAGCTTTCTTT. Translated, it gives CAWSGLLNTEAFF.

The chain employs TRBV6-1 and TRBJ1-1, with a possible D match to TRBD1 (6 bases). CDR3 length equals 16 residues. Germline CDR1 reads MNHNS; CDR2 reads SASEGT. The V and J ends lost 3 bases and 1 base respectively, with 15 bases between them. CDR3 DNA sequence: TGTGCCAGCAGTGACTTGGGGGGGCGGTGGAACACTGAAGCTTTCTTT. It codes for CASSDLGGRWNTEAFF.

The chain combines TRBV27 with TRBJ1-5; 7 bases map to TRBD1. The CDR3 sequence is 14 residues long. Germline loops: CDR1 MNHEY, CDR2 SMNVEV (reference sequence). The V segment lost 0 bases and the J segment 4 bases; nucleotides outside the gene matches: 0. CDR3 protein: CASSLSGQNQPQHF. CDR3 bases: TGTGCCAGCAGTTTATCGGGACAGAATCAGCCCCAGCATTTT.

This CDR3 is CASSPTSGGGELFF. In nucleotides, the CDR3 is TGTGCCAGCAGCCCGACTAGCGGGGGCGGGGAGCTGTTTTTT. The V call is TRBV7-9, the J call TRBJ2-2; 12 bases are shared with TRBD2. This CDR3 spans 14 amino acids. Germline lookup yields CDR1 SEHNR and CDR2 FQNEAQ (reference sequence). After removal of 5 bases from V and 7 bases from J, the junction contained 2 bases not matched to a gene.

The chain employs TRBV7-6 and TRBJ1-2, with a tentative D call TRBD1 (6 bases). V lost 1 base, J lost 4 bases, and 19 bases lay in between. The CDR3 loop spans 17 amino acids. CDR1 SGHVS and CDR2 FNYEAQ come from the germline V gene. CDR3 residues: CASSLGGPEGVVYGYTF. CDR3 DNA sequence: TGTGCCAGCAGCTTAGGGGGGCCAGAGGGGGTCGTCTATGGCTACACCTTC.

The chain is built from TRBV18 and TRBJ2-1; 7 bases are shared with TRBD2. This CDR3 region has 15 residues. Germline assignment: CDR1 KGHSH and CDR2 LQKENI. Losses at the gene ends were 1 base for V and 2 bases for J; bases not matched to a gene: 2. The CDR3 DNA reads TGTGCCAGCTCACCACGAACTAGCGCCTACAATGAGCAGTTCTTC. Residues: CASSPRTSAYNEQFF.

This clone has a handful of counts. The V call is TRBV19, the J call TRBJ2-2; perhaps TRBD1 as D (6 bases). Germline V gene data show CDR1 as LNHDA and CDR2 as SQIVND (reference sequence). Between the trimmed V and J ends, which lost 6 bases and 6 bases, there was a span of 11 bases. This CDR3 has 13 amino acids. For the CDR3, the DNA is TGTGCCAGTAGCGCAGGGGTTGCCGGGGAGCTGTTTTTT. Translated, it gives CASSAGVAGELFF.

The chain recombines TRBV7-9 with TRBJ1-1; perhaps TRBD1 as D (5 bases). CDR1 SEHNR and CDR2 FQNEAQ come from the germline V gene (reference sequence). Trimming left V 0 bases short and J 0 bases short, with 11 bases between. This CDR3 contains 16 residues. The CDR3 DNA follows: TGTGCCAGCAGCTTAGCGCTAGGGGACTTGAACACTGAAGCTTTCTTT. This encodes CASSLALGDLNTEAFF.